What follows are 9 T cell receptor beta chains derived from one specimen sequenced in a study of regulatory T cells in long-lasting Graves disease (dated by TCRdb to the early 2020s). Libraries were constructed by multiplex PCR. The sample was run on an Illumina HiSeq 4000. CDR3 regions were amplified by Arm-PCR with iRepertoire HTBI primers to construct TCR beta libraries. TCRdb reworked the public reads: Q25 trimming with fastp, MiXCR clone assembly, productive beta chains retained. Records with the same CDR3 protein are collapsed into one entry carrying the most frequent genes and DNA. This sample lists roughly 380,000 distinct CDR3 sequences; around 16% were detected once. Jointly, the top ten make up roughly 20% of the sample. The time point label, read with the paper, signifies: newly diagnosed GD, antithyroid drugs for less than 3 months. For both TCR sequencing and RNA sequencing, RNA was extracted from PBMCs using TRIzol.

The sequences come from peripheral blood mononuclear cells (PBMCs), collected at new diagnosis, from a patient treated with antithyroid drugs. These receptors were obtained from a female donor with Graves disease.

This clonotype turned up a few times. The rearrangement joins TRBV13 to TRBJ1-6; D not certain. The V and J ends lost 0 bases and 6 bases respectively, with 15 bases between them. The CDR3 is made up of 17 amino acids. The germline gives CDR1 PRHDT, CDR2 FYEKMQ (reference sequence). In DNA form, the CDR3 reads TGTGCCAGCAGCTTAGGCCGGGAGGGCCTAGTTAATTCACCCCTCCACTTT. Its translation: CASSLGREGLVNSPLHF.

This clonotype was detected many times. This chain links TRBV7-9 with TRBJ2-7; 7 bases fit TRBD1. Looked up from germline, CDR1 is SEHNR and CDR2 is FQNEAQ (reference sequence). V was pared by 6 bases and J by 4 bases, with 6 bases of the junction left unmatched. This CDR3 spans 13 amino acids. The CDR3: CASRRGRGYEQYF. The DNA for the CDR3 is TGTGCCAGCAGGAGGGGGCGCGGTTACGAGCAGTACTTC. Supplemented by reference TRBV7-9 and TRBJ2-7, the full variable domain reads DTGVSQNPRHKITKRGQNVTFRCDPISEHNRLYWYRQTLGQGPEFLTYFQNEAQLEKSRLLSDRFSAERPKGSFSTLEIQRTEQGDSAMYLCASRRGRGYEQYFGPGTRLTVT.

This clonotype was detected many times. The rearrangement joins TRBV7-2 to TRBJ2-1; D might be TRBD2 (6 bases). V shed 2 bases and J shed 8 bases, with 19 bases lying between them. This CDR3 is 16 amino acids long. The germline gives CDR1 SGHTA, CDR2 FQGNSA. The chain's CDR3 is CASSLNGRLEGDEQFF. CDR3 nucleotides: TGTGCCAGCAGCTTAAATGGGAGACTGGAGGGAGATGAGCAGTTCTTC.

At least ten counts were recorded for this clonotype. CDR3 region: CASTVWQGLYGYTF. CDR3 bases: TGTGCCAGCACTGTGTGGCAGGGGCTGTATGGCTACACCTTC. V gene TRBV6-1 combines with J gene TRBJ1-2; D might be TRBD1 (6 bases). CDR3 length: 14 amino acids. Germline CDR1 MNHNS, CDR2 SASEGT. V lost 7 bases and J 5 bases, leaving 17 bases between the germline ends.

This clonotype was detected ten times or more. This chain connects TRBV12-3 or TRBV12-4 to TRBJ1-2; 8 positions agree with TRBD1. J was trimmed by 4 bases and V by 6 bases; bases with no gene match: 10. CDR3 length: 15 residues. CDR3 bases: TGTGCCAGCAGATCTACAGGGGGTAGGGCCTATGGCTACACCTTC. Protein product: CASRSTGGRAYGYTF.

This clonotype was recorded many times. The V call is TRBV24-1, the J call TRBJ2-1; 13 bases match TRBD2. The junction had 4 bases not matched to a gene; V was cut back by 3 bases and J by 6 bases. CDR1 is KGHDR and CDR2 is SFDVKD in the germline V gene. CDR3 length: 16 residues. In DNA, the CDR3 is TGTGCCACCAGTGATCCAACTAGCGGGGGGGCCAATGAGCAGTTCTTC. As protein: CATSDPTSGGANEQFF.

The sample holds many counts of this clonotype. The genes are TRBV2 and TRBJ2-7, with 8 nucleotides matching TRBD2. The V segment lost 5 bases and the J segment 5 bases; nucleotides outside the gene matches: 8. Per the germline V gene, CDR1 is SNHLY and CDR2 is FYNNEI. This CDR3 has 14 residues. CDR3 amino acids: CASSREGMGDEQYF. The CDR3 nucleotides read TGTGCCAGCAGTCGGGAGGGGATGGGCGACGAGCAGTACTTC.

This chain uses TRBV10-1 with TRBJ1-6; no clear D gene. In germline, CDR1 is WNHNN, CDR2 SYGVQD (reference sequence). The V end was cut by 3 bases, the J end by 11 bases, with 14 bases between. This CDR3 comprises 14 residues. DNA for the CDR3: TGCGCCAGCAGTGAAGGACGGATAAATCCACCCCTCCACTTT. It yields the protein CASSEGRINPPLHF.

This chain links TRBV6-4 with TRBJ2-1, with a weak D call TRBD1 (5 bases). The CDR3 length is 13 residues. CDR1 and CDR2 from the germline V gene are MRHNA and SNTAGT. Trimming took off 1 base at V and 8 bases at J, with 9 bases between the two ends. CDR3 bases: TGTGCCAGCAGTGACTTAGGCAGGGATGAGCAGTTCTTC. Its protein product is CASSDLGRDEQFF.